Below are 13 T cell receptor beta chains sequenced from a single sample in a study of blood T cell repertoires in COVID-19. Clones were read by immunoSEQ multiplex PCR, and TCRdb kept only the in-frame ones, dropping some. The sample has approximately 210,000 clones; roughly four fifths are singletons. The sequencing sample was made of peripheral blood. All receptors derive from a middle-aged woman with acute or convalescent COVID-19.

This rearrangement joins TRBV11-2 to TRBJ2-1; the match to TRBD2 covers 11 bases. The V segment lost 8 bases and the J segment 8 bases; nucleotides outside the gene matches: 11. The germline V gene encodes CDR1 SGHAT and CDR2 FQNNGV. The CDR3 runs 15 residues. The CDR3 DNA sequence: TGTGCCAGCGCACCGACTAGCGGGGTTCCGGATGAGCAGTTCTTC. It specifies CASAPTSGVPDEQFF.

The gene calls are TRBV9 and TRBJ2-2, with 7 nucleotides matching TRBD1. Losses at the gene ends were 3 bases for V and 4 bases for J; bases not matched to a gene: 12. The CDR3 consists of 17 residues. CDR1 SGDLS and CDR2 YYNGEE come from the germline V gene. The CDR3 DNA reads TGTGCCAGCAGCGCCTATGTCGTGCAGGGGGTCACCGGGGAGCTGTTTTTT. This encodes CASSAYVVQGVTGELFF.

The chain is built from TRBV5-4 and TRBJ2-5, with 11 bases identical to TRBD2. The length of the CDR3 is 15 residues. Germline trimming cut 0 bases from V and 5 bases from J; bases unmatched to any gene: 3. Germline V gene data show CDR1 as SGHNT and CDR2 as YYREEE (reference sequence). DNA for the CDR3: TGTGCCAGCAGCTTGGAACTAGCGGGAGTTGAGACCCAGTACTTC. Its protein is CASSLELAGVETQYF.

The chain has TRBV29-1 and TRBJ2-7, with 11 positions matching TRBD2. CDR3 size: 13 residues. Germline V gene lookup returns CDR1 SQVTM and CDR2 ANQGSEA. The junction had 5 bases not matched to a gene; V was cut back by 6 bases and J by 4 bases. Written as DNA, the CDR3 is TGCAGCGTACGACTAGCGGGGATTTACGAGCAGTACTTC. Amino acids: CSVRLAGIYEQYF.

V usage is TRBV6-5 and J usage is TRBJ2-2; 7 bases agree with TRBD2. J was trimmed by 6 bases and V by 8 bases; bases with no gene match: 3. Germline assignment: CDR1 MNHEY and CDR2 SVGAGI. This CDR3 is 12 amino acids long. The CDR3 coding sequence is TGTGCCAGCCGCGGGAGCGCCGGGGAGCTGTTTTTT. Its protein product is CASRGSAGELFF.

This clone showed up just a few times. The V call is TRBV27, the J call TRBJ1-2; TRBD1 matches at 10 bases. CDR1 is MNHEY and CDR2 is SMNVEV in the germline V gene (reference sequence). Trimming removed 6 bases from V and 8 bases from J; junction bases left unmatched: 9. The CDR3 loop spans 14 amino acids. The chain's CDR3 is CASSPGTGVRGYTF. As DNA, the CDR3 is TGTGCCAGCAGCCCCGGGACAGGGGTCCGCGGCTACACCTTC.

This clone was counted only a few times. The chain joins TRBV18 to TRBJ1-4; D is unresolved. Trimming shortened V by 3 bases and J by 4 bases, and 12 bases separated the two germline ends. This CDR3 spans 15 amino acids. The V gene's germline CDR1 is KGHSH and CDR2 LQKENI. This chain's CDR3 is CASSPIREGNEKLFF. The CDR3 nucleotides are TGTGCCAGCTCACCGATCCGGGAGGGTAATGAAAAACTGTTTTTT.

DNA of the CDR3: TGTGCCTGGAGCCCTACCGTCCCGACAGTCCCCTCCTACGAGCAGTACTTC. Translation: CAWSPTVPTVPSYEQYF. This chain joins TRBV30 and TRBJ2-7, with TRBD1 as a possible D gene (5 bases). Per the germline V gene, CDR1 is GTSNPN and CDR2 is SVGIG (reference sequence). CDR3 size: 17 residues. V was shortened by 3 bases and J by 0 bases, with 21 bases between the two germline ends.

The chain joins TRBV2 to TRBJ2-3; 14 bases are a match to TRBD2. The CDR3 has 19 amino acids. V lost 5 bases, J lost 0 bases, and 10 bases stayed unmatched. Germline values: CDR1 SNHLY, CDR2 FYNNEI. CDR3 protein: CASSHRPGLAGASTDTQYF. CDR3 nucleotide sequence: TGTGCCAGCAGTCACCGGCCGGGACTAGCGGGGGCTAGCACAGATACGCAGTATTTT.

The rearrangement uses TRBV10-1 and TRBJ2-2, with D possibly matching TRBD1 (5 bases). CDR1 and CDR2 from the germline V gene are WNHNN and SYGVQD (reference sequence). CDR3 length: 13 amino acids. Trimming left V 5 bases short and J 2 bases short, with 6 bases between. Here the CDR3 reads CASSTGNTGELFF. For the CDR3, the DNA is TGCGCCAGCAGTACAGGAAACACCGGGGAGCTGTTTTTT.

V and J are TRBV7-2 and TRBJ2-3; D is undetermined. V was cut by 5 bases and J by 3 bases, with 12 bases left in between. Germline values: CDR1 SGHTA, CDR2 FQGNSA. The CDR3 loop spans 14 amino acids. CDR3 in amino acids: CASSLLRLTDTQYF. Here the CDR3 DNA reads TGTGCCAGCAGCCTACTTCGGTTGACAGATACGCAGTATTTT. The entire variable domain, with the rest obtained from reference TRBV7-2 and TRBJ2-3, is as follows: GAGVSQSPSNKVTEKGKDVELRCDPISGHTALYWYRQSLGQGLEFLIYFQGNSAPDKSGLPSDRFSAERTGGSVSTLTIQRTQQEDSAVYLCASSLLRLTDTQYFGPGTRLTVL.

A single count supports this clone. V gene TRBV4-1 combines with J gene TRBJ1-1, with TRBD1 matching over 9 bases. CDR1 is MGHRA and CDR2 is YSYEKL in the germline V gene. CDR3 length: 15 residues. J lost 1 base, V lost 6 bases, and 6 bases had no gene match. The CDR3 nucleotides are TGCGCCAGCAGGGATGGGACAGGGAAGAACACTGAAGCTTTCTTT. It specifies CASRDGTGKNTEAFF.

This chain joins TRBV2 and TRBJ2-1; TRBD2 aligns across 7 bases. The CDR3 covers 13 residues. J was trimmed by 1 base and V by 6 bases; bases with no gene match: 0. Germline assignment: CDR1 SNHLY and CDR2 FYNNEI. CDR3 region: CASSGGSYNEQFF. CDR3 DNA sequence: TGTGCCAGCAGCGGGGGGTCCTACAATGAGCAGTTCTTC.